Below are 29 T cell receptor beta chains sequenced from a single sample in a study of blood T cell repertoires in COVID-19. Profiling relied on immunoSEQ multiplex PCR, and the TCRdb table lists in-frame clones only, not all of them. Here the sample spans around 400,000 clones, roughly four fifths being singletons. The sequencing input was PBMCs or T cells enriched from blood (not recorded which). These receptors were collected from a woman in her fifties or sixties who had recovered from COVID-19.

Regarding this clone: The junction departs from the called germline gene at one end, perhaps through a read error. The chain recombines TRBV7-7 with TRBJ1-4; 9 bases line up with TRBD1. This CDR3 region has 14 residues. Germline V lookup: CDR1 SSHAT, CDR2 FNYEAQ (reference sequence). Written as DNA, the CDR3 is TGTGCTAGCAGCCCGGGACAGGGAAGTGAAAAACTGTTTTTT. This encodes CASSPGQGSEKLFF.

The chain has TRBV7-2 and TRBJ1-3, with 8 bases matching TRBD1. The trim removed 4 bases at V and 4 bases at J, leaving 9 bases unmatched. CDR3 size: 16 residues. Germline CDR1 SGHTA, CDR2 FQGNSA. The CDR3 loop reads CASSSSQGARGNTIYF. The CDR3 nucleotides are TGTGCCAGCAGCTCGAGCCAGGGGGCAAGAGGAAACACCATATATTTT.

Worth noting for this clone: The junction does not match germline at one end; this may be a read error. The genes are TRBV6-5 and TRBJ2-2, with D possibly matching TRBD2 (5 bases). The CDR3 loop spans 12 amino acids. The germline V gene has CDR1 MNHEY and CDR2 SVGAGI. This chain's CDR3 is CASSRTFRDLFF. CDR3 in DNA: TGTGCCAGCAGCCGGACCTTTCGGGATCTGTTTTTT.

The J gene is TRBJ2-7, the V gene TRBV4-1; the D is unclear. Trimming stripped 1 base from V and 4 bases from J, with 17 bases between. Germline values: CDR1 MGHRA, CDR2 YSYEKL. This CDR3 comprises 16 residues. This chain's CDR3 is CASSQAGTLGEYEQYF. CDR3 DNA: TGCGCCAGCAGCCAAGCAGGTACGCTTGGTGAGTACGAGCAGTACTTC.

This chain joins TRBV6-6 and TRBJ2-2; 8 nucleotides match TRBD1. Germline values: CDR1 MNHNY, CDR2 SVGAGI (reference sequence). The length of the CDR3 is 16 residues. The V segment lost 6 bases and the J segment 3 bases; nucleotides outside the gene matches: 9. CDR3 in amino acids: CASRNPGQVYTGELFF. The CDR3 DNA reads TGTGCCAGCAGAAACCCGGGACAGGTATACACCGGGGAGCTGTTTTTT.

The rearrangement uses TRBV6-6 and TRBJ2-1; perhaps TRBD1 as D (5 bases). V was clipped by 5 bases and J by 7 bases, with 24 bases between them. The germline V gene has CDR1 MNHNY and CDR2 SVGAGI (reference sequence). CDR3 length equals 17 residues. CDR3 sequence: CASSPRLGRESGNEQFF. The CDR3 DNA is TGTGCCAGCAGTCCCCGTTTAGGCAGGGAAAGTGGTAATGAGCAGTTCTTC.

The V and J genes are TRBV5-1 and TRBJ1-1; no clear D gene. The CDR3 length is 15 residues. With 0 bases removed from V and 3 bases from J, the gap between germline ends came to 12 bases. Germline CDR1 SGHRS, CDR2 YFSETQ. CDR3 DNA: TGCGCCAGCAGCTTGGAACCGGGTCGGGACACTGAAGCTTTCTTT. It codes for CASSLEPGRDTEAFF.

CDR3 loop: CASSRYGQQLSYNEQFF. CDR3 DNA sequence: TGTGCCAGCAGTCGTTATGGACAGCAACTCTCCTACAATGAGCAGTTCTTC. V gene TRBV6-6 combines with J gene TRBJ2-1; possible D gene TRBD1, 6 bases. The CDR3 has 17 amino acids. Between the trimmed V and J ends, which lost 5 bases and 0 bases, there was a span of 17 bases. Germline V lookup: CDR1 MNHNY, CDR2 SVGAGI (reference sequence).

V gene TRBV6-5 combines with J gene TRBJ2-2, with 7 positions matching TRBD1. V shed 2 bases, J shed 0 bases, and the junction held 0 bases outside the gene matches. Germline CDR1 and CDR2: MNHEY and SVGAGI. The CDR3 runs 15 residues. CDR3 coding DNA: TGTGCCAGCAGTTACGGGACAGCGAACACCGGGGAGCTGTTTTTT. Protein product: CASSYGTANTGELFF.

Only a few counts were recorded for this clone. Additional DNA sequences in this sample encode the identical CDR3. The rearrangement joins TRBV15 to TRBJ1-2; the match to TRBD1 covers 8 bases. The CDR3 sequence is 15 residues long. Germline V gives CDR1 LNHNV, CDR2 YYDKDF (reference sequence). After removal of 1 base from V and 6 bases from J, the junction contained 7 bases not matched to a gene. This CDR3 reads CATSRGGTGGDGYTF. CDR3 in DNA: TGTGCCACCAGCAGAGGAGGAACAGGGGGGGATGGCTACACCTTC.

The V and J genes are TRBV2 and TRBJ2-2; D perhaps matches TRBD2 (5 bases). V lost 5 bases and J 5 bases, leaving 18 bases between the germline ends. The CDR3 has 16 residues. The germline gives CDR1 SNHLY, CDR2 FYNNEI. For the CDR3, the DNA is TGTGCCAGCAGTCCCCCAGTCAGATCGGGAACCGGGGAGCTGTTTTTT. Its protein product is CASSPPVRSGTGELFF. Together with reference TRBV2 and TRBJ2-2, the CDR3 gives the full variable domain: EPEVTQTPSHQVTQMGQEVILRCVPISNHLYFYWYRQILGQKVEFLVSFYNNEISEKSEIFDDQFSVERPDGSNFTLKIRSTKLEDSAMYFCASSPPVRSGTGELFFGEGSRLTVL.

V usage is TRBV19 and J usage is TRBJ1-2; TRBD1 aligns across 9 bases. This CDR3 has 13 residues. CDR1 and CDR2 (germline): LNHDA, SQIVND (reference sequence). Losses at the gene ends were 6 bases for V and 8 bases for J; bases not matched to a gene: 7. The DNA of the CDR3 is TGTGCCAGTAGGGACAGGGGTATTGACGGCTACACCTTC. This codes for CASRDRGIDGYTF.

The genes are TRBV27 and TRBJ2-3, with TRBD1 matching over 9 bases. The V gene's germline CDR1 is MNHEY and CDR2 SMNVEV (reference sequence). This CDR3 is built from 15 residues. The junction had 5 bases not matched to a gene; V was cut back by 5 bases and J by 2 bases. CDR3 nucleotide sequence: TGTGCCAGCAGTGCCGGGACAGGGCCCACAGATACGCAGTATTTT. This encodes CASSAGTGPTDTQYF.

CDR3 nucleotide sequence: TGTGCCAGCAGCTTCAGCTACGAGCAGTACTTC. The encoded protein is CASSFSYEQYF. The rearrangement uses TRBV5-6 and TRBJ2-7; no definite D call. Germline values: CDR1 SGHDT, CDR2 YYEEEE. Trimming took 2 bases from V and 3 from J, leaving 3 bases between them. This CDR3 contains 11 residues. Full variable domain (outside the CDR3, taken from reference TRBV5-6 and TRBJ2-7): DAGVTQSPTHLIKTRGQQVTLRCSPKSGHDTVSWYQQALGQGPQFIFQYYEEEERQRGNFPDRFSGHQFPNYSSELNVNALLLGDSALYLCASSFSYEQYFGPGTRLTVT.

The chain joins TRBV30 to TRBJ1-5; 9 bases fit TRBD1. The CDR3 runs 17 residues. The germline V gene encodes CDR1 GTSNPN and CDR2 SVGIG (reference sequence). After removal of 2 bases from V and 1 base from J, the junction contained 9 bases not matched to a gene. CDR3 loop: CAWSPWTGDRSNQPQHF. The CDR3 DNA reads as TGTGCCTGGAGTCCCTGGACAGGGGATCGAAGCAATCAGCCCCAGCATTTT.

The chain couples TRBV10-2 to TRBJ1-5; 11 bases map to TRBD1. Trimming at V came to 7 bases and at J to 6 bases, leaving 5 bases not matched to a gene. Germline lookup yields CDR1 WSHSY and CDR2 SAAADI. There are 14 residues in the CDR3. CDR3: CASNQGQGGQPQHF. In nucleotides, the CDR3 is TGCGCCAGCAATCAGGGACAGGGGGGTCAGCCCCAGCATTTT.

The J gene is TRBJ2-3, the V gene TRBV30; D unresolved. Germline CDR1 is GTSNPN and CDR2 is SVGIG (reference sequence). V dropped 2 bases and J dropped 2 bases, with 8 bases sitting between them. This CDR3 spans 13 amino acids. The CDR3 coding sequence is TGTGCCTGGAGTCCCCACTTCACAGATACGCAGTATTTT. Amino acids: CAWSPHFTDTQYF.

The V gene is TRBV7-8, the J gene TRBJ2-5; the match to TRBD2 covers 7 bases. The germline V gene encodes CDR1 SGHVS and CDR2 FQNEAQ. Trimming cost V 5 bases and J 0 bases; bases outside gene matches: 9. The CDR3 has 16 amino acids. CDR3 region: CASSLTGTTYQETQYF. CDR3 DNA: TGTGCCAGCAGCCTAACCGGGACTACCTACCAAGAGACCCAGTACTTC.

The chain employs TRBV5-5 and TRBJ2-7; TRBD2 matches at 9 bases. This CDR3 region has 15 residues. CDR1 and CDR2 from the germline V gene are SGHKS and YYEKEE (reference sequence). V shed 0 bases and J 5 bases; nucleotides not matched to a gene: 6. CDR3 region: CASSLVAGVQNEQYF. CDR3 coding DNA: TGTGCCAGCAGCTTGGTAGCGGGAGTGCAAAACGAGCAGTACTTC.

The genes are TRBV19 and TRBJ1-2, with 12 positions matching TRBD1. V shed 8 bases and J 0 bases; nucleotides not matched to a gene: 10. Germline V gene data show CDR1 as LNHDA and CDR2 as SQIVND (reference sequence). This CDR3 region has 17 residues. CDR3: CASQPGTGGLTNYGYTF. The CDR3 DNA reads TGTGCCAGTCAGCCAGGGACAGGGGGCCTCACTAACTATGGCTACACCTTC.

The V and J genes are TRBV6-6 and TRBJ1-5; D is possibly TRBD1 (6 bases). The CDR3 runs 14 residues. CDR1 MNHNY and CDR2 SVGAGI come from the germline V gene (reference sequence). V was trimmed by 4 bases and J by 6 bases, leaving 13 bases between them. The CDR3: CASSSGGEIQPQHF. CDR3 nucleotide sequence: TGTGCCAGCAGTTCGGGGGGCGAGATTCAGCCCCAGCATTTT.

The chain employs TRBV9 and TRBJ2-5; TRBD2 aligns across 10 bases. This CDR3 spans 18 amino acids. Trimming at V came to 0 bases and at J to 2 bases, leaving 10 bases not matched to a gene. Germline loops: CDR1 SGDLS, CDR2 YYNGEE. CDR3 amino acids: CASSVGFTSGGVQETQYF. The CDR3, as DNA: TGTGCCAGCAGCGTAGGATTCACGAGCGGGGGGGTACAAGAGACCCAGTACTTC. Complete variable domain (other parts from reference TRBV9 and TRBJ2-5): DSGVTQTPKHLITATGQRVTLRCSPRSGDLSVYWYQQSLDQGLQFLIQYYNGEERAKGNILERFSAQQFPDLHSELNLSSLELGDSALYFCASSVGFTSGGVQETQYFGPGTRLLVL.

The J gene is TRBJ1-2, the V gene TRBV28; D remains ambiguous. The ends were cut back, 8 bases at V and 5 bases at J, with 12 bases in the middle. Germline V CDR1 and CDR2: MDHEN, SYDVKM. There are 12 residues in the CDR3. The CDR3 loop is CASLKHPYGYTF. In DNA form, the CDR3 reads TGTGCCAGCTTAAAACATCCTTATGGCTACACCTTC.

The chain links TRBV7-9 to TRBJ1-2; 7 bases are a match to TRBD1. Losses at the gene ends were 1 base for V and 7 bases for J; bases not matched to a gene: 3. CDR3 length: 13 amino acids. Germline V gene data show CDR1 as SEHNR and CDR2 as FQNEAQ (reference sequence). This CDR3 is CASSLGDSRGYTF. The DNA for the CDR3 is TGTGCCAGCAGCTTAGGGGACAGTCGTGGCTACACCTTC. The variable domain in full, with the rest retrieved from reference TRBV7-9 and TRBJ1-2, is DTGVSQNPRHKITKRGQNVTFRCDPISEHNRLYWYRQTLGQGPEFLTYFQNEAQLEKSRLLSDRFSAERPKGSFSTLEIQRTEQGDSAMYLCASSLGDSRGYTFGSGTRLTVV.

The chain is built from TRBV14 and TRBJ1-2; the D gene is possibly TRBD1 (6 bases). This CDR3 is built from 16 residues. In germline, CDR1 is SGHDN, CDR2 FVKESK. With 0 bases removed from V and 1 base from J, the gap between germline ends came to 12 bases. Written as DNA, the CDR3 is TGTGCCAGCAGCCAAGAAGGGACATGGAGTAACTATGGCTACACCTTC. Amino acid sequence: CASSQEGTWSNYGYTF. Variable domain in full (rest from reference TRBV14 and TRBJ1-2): EAGVTQFPSHSVIEKGQTVTLRCDPISGHDNLYWYRRVMGKEIKFLLHFVKESKQDESGMPNNRFLAERTGGTYSTLKVQPAELEDSGVYFCASSQEGTWSNYGYTFGSGTRLTVV.

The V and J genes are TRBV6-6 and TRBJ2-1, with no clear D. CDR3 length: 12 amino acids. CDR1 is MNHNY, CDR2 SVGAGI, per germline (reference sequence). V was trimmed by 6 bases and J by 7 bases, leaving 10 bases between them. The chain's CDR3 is CASSPPRNEQFF. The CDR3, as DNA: TGTGCCAGCAGCCCGCCCAGGAATGAGCAGTTCTTC.

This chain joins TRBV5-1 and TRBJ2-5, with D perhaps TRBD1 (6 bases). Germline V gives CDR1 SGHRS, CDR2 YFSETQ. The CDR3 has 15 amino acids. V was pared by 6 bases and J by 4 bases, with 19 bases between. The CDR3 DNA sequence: TGCGCCAGCATCCCGGGACACCAAATCGGAGAGACCCAGTACTTC. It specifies CASIPGHQIGETQYF.

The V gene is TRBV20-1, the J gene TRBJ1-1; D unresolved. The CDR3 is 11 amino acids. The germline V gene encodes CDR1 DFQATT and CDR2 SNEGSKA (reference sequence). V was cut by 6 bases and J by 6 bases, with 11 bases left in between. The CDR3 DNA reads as TGCAGTGCGCTCGGGGTAGCTGAAGCTTTCTTT. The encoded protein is CSALGVAEAFF.

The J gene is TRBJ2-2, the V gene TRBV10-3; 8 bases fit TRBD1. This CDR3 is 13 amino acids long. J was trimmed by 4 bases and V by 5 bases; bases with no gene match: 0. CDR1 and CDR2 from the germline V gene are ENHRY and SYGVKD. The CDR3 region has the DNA TGTGCCATCAGTACAGGGGGCACCGGGGAGCTGTTTTTT. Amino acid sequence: CAISTGGTGELFF.